These T cell receptor beta chains were read from a single sample in a study of blood T cell repertoires in COVID-19. Clones were read by immunoSEQ multiplex PCR, and TCRdb kept only the in-frame ones, dropping some. The data hold over 300,000 clones, with 88% observed a single time. Sequenced material: PBMCs or T cells enriched from blood (not recorded which). The receptors derive from a woman in her 30s with acute COVID-19. The conserved cysteine and the conserved F or W are not part of the CDR3 here. D genes are given only for firm matches.

D gene | J gene | V gene | CDR3 protein
. | TRBJ1-5 | TRBV28 | ASSLPRWGSGGNQPQH
TRBD1 | TRBJ1-1 | TRBV2 | ASSARDSPTEAF
. | TRBJ1-1 | TRBV24-1 | ATSDRDTNTEAF
. | TRBJ2-1 | TRBV7-2 | ASSLELGRGGQF
. | TRBJ2-2 | TRBV2 | ASQLGRRAGELF
. | TRBJ2-7 | TRBV7-9 | ASSSGQQYEQY
. | TRBJ1-1 | TRBV12-3/TRBV12-4 | ASSPLLNTEAF
TRBD1 | TRBJ1-2 | TRBV7-8 | ASSWDRNYGYT
. | TRBJ1-2 | TRBV24-1 | ATSEGATGPYGYT
. | TRBJ2-3 | TRBV6-5 | ASSRSGDTQY
TRBD1 | TRBJ1-4 | TRBV30 | AWSYRGLEKLF
TRBD1 | TRBJ2-5 | TRBV18 | ASSPQGALETQY
. | TRBJ1-6 | TRBV5-8 | ASSTGQYNSPLH
. | TRBJ2-1 | TRBV10-3 | AISDRGSSYNEQF
TRBD2 | TRBJ2-1 | TRBV5-1 | ASSPGTRQF
TRBD2 | TRBJ2-7 | TRBV3-1/TRBV3-2 | ASSQATSGYEQY
. | TRBJ1-2 | TRBV2 | ASSTGRINYGYT
TRBD1 | TRBJ1-5 | TRBV18 | ASSMSGQNSNQPQH
. | TRBJ1-1 | TRBV24-1 | ATSEGRWTEAF
. | TRBJ1-6 | TRBV19 | ASSIYRTANSPLH
TRBD1 | TRBJ2-7 | TRBV5-1 | ASSPDRTFYEQY
TRBD1 | TRBJ2-4 | TRBV7-8 | ASSPGGKNIQY
TRBD2 | TRBJ2-3 | TRBV3-1/TRBV3-2 | ASSQRSGGAAGPDTQY
. | TRBJ2-1 | TRBV7-8 | ASSPRGTGRSGQF
. | TRBJ2-3 | TRBV2 | ARGTGSTDTQY
. | TRBJ1-4 | TRBV30 | AWDPGATNEKLF
TRBD1 | TRBJ1-2 | TRBV7-8 | ASSLASGTGYGYT
TRBD1 | TRBJ1-1 | TRBV3-1/TRBV3-2 | ASSPDRAIREAF
TRBD2 | TRBJ2-1 | TRBV7-3 | ASSNDLAGGHSEQF
. | TRBJ1-5 | TRBV19 | ASSIPGNQPQH
TRBD2 | TRBJ2-3 | TRBV19 | ASSIGLAGGTSTDTQY
TRBD2 | TRBJ2-2 | TRBV7-2 | ASSPPGTRTGELF
. | TRBJ1-1 | TRBV6-1 | ASSGGSRGMNTEAF
TRBD2 | TRBJ2-1 | TRBV9 | ASSPAKGLGDNEQF
TRBD1 | TRBJ1-4 | TRBV24-1 | ATSDSGTGYEKLF
. | TRBJ2-5 | TRBV5-6 | ASSLQGIGETQY
TRBD1 | TRBJ2-7 | TRBV4-1 | ASSQEFQGAGNEQY
. | TRBJ1-1 | TRBV7-9 | ASSLAPGGWDTEAF
TRBD1 | TRBJ2-1 | TRBV2 | ASGGQGINEQF
. | TRBJ1-4 | TRBV24-1 | ATSEARGPQKLF
. | TRBJ2-1 | TRBV5-1 | ASSLASGNEQF
. | TRBJ1-2 | TRBV20-1 | SASSGRSGYT
. | TRBJ1-6 | TRBV7-3 | ASSPSRNSPLH
. | TRBJ2-2 | TRBV18 | ASSPLQTTNTGELF
TRBD1 | TRBJ2-7 | TRBV27 | ASSLKGTASYEQY
TRBD1 | TRBJ1-5 | TRBV11-2 | ASSPGQGVEPQH
TRBD2 | TRBJ2-4 | TRBV2 | ASRARTSGGGQY
TRBD2 | TRBJ2-2 | TRBV7-3 | ASSLIPGGAGNTGELF
TRBD1 | TRBJ2-7 | TRBV4-1 | ASAGTGPFRGEQY
TRBD1 | TRBJ2-5 | TRBV13 | ASSEGQGGKTQY
TRBD2 | TRBJ2-3 | TRBV15 | ATSRGLAGGDYTQY